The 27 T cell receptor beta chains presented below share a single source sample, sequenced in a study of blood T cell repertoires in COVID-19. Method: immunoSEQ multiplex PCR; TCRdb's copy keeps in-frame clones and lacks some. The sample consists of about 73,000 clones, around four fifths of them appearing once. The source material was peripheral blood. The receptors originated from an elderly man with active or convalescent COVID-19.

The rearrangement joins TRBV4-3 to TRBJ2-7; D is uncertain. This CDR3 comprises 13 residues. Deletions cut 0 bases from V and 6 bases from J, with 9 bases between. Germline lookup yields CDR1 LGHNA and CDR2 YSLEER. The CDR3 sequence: CASSQDIWSEQYF. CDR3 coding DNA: TGCGCCAGCAGCCAAGATATTTGGAGCGAGCAGTACTTC.

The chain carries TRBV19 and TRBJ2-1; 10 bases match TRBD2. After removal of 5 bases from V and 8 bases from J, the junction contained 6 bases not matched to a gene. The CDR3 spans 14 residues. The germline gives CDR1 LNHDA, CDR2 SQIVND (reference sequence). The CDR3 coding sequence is TGTGCCAGTAGTCTTAGACTAGCGGGTGATGAGCAGTTCTTC. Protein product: CASSLRLAGDEQFF. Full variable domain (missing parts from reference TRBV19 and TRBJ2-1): DGGITQSPKYLFRKEGQNVTLSCEQNLNHDAMYWYRQDPGQGLRLIYYSQIVNDFQKGDIAEGYSVSREKKESFPLTVTSAQKNPTAFYLCASSLRLAGDEQFFGPGTRLTVL.

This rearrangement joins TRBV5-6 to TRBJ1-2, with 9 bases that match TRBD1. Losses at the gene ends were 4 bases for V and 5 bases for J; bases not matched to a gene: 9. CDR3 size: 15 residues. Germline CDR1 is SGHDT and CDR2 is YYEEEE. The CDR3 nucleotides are TGTGCCAGCAGCATACCGGGACAGGGAAGATATGGCTACACCTTC. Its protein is CASSIPGQGRYGYTF.

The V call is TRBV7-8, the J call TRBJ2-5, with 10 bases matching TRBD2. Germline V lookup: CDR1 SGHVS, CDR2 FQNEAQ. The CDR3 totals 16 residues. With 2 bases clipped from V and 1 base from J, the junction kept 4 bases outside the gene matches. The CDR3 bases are TGTGCCAGCAGCTTATGGGTAGCGGGGGGCCAAGAGACCCAGTACTTC. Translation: CASSLWVAGGQETQYF.

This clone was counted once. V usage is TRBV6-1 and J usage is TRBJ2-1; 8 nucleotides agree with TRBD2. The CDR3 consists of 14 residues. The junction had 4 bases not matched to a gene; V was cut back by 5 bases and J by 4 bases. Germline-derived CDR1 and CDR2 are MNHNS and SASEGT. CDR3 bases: TGTGCCAGCAGTATACCGGGGGGGTACAATGAGCAGTTCTTC. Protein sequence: CASSIPGGYNEQFF.

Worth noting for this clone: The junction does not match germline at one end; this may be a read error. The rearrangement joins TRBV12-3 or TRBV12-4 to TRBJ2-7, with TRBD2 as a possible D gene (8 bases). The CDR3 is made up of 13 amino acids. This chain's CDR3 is CASSLRLAGQLHF. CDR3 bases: TGTGCCAGCAGTTTAAGGTTAGCGGGACAGCTGCACTTC.

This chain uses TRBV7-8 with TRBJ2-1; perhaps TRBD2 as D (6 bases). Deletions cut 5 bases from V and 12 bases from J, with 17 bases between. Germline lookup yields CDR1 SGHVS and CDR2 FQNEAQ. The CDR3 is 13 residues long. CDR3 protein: CASSPRDSNPQFF. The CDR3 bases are TGTGCCAGCAGCCCCAGGGACTCGAACCCGCAGTTCTTC.

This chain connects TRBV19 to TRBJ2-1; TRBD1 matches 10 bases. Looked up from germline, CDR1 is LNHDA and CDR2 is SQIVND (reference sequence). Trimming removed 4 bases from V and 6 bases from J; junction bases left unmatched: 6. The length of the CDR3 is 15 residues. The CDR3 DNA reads TGTGCCAGTAGTAAAACGGGACAGGGGTTCAATGAGCAGTTCTTC. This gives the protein CASSKTGQGFNEQFF.

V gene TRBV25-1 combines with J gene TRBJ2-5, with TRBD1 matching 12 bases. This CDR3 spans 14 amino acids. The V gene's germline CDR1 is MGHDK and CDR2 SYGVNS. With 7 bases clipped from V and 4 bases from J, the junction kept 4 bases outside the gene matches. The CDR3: CASKGDRGPETQYF. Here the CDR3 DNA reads TGTGCCAGCAAAGGGGACAGGGGGCCAGAGACCCAGTACTTC.

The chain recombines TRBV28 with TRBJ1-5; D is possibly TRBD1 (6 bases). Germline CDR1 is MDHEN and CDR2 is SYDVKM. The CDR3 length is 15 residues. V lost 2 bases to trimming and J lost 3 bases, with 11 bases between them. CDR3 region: CASSLQGNDNQPQHF. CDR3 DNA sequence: TGTGCCAGCAGTTTACAGGGGAACGACAATCAGCCCCAGCATTTT.

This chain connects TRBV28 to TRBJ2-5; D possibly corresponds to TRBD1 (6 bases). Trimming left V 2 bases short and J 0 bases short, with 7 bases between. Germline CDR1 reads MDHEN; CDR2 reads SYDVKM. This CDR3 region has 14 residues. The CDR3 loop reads CASSLTGYQETQYF. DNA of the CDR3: TGTGCCAGCAGTTTAACAGGGTACCAAGAGACCCAGTACTTC.

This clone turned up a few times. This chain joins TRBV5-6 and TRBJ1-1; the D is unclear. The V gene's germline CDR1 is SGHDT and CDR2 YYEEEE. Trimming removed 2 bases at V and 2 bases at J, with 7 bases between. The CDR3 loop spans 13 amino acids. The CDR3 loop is CASSFADNTEAFF. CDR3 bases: TGTGCCAGCAGCTTCGCAGATAACACTGAAGCTTTCTTT.

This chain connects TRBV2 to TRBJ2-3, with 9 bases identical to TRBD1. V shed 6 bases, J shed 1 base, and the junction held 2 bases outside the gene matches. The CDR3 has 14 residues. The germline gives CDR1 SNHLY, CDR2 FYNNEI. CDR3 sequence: CASSTGGGTDTQYF. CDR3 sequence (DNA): TGTGCCAGCAGCACAGGGGGCGGCACAGATACGCAGTATTTT.

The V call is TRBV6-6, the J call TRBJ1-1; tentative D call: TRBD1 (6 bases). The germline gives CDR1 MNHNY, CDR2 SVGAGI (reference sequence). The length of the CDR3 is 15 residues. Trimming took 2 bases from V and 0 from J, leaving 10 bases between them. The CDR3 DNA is TGTGCCAGCAGTTACCCGACAGGCATGAACACTGAAGCTTTCTTT. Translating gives CASSYPTGMNTEAFF.

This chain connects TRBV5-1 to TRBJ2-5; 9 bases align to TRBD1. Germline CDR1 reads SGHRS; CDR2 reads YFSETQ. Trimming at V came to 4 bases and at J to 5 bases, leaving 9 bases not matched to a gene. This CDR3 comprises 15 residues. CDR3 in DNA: TGCGCCAGCAGCCGAGGACAGGGGTTTGAGGAGACCCAGTACTTC. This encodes CASSRGQGFEETQYF.

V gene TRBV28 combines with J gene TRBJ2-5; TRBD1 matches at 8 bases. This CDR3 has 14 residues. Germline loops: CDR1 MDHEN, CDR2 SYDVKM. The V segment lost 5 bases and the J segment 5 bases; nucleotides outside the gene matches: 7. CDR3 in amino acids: CASSPRDRLETQYF. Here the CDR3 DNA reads TGTGCCAGCAGTCCTAGGGACAGGCTTGAGACCCAGTACTTC. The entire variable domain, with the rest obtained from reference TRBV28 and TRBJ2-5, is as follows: DVKVTQSSRYLVKRTGEKVFLECVQDMDHENMFWYRQDPGLGLRLIYFSYDVKMKEKGDIPEGYSVSREKKERFSLILESASTNQTSMYLCASSPRDRLETQYFGPGTRLLVL.

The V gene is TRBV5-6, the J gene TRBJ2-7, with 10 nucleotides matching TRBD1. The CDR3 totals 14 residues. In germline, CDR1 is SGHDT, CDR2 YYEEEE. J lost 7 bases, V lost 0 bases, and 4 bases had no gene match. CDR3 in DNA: TGTGCCAGCAGCTTGGGACAGGGGGCGCGGGAGCAGTACTTC. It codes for CASSLGQGAREQYF.

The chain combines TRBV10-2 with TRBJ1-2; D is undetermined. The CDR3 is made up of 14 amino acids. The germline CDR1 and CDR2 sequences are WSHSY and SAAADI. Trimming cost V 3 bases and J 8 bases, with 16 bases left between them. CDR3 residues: CASSESFGVRGYTF. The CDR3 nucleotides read TGCGCCAGCAGTGAAAGTTTTGGAGTACGGGGCTACACCTTC.

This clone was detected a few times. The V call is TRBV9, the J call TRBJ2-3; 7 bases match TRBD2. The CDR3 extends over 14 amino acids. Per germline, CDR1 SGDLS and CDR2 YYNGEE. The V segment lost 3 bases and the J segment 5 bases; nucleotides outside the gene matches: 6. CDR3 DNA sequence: TGTGCCAGCAGCGCCGATCGGGGGGTAGATACGCAGTATTTT. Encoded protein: CASSADRGVDTQYF.

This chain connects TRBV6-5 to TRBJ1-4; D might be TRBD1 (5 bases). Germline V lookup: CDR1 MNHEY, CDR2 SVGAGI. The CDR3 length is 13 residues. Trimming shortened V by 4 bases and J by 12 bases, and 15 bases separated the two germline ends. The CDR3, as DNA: TGTGCCAGCAGTTTTAGGACGGGGGAGGAACTGTTTTTT. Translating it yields CASSFRTGEELFF.

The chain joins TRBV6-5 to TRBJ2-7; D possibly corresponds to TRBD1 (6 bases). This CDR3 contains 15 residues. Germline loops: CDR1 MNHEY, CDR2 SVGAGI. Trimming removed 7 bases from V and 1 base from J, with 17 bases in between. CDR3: CASTQDSGFSYEQYF. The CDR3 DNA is TGTGCCAGCACCCAGGACAGTGGATTTTCCTACGAGCAGTACTTC.

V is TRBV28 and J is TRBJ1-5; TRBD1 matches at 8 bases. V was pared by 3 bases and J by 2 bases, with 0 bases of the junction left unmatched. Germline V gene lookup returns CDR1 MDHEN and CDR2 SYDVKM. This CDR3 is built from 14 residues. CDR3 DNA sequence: TGTGCCAGCAGTTTGACAGGGGGCAATCAGCCCCAGCATTTT. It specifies CASSLTGGNQPQHF.

In DNA, the CDR3 is TGTGCCAGCAGTATGATGACTAGCGGGATCTACAATGAGCAGTTCTTC. Amino acid sequence: CASSMMTSGIYNEQFF. V usage is TRBV5-6 and J usage is TRBJ2-1; 11 positions agree with TRBD2. V lost 5 bases to trimming and J lost 3 bases; unmatched junction nucleotides: 7. Germline V gives CDR1 SGHDT, CDR2 YYEEEE. The CDR3 totals 16 residues.

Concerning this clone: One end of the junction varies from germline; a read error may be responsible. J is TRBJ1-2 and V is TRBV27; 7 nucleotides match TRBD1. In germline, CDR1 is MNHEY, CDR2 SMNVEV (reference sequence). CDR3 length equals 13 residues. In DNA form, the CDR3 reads TGTGCCAACAGTTTAAGGGGGCAGATGGGCTACACCTTC. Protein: CANSLRGQMGYTF.

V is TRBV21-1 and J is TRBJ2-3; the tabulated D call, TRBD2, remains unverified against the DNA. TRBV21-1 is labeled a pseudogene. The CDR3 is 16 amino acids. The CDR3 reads CASSKARHLYTDTQYF. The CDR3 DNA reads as TGTGCCAGCAGCAAAGCTCGCCACCTCTACACAGATACGCAGTATTTT.

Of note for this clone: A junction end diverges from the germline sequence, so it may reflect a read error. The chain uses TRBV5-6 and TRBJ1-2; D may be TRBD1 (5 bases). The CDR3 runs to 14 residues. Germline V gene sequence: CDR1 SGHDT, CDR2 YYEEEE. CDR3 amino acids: CASSLAEGFYSYTF. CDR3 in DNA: TGTGCCAGCAGCTTGGCGGAGGGGTTCTATAGCTACACCTTC.

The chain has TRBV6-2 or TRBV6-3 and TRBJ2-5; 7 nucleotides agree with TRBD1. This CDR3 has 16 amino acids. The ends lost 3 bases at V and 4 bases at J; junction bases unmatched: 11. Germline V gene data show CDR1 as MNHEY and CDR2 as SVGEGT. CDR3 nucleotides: TGTGCCAGCAGTTATAACAGGGGAGTGGGTCCAGAGACCCAGTACTTC. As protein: CASSYNRGVGPETQYF.